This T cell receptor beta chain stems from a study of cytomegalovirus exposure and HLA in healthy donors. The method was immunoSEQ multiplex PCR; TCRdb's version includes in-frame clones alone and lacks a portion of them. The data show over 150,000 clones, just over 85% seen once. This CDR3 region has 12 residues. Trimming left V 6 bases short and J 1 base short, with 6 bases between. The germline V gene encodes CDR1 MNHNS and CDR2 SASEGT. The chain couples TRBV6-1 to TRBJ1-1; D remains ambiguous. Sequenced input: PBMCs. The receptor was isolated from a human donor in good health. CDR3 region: CASSPWNTEAFF. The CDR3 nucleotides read TGTGCCAGCAGCCCATGGAACACTGAAGCTTTCTTT.